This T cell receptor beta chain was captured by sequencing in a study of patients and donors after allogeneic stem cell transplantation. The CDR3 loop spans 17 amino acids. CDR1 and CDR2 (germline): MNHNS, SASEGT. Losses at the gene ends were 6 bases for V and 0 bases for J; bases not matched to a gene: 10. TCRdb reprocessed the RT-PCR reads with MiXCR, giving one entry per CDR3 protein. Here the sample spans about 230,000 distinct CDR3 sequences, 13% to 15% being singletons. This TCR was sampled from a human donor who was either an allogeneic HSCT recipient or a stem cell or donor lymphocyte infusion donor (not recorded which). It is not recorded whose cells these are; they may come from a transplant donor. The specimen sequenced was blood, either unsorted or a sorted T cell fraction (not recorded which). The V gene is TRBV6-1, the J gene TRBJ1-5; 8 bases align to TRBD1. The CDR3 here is CASSVRDRMFSNQPQHF. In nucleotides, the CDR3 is TGTGCCAGCAGCGTACGGGACAGGATGTTTAGCAATCAGCCCCAGCATTTT.